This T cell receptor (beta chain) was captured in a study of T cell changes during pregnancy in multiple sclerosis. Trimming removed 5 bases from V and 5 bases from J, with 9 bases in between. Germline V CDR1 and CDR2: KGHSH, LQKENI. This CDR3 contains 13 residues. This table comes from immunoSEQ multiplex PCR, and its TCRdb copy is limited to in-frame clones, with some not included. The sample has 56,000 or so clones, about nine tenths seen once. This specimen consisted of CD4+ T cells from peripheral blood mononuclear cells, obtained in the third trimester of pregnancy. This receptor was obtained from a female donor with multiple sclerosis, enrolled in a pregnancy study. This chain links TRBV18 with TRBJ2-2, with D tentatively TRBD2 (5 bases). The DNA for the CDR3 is TGTGCCAGCTCATCGAGGGAAACCGGGGAGCTGTTTTTT. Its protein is CASSSRETGELFF. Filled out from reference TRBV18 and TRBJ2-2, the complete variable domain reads NAGVMQNPRHLVRRRGQEARLRCSPMKGHSHVYWYRQLPEEGLKFMVYLQKENIIDESGMPKERFSAEFPKEGPSILRIQQVVRGDSAAYFCASSSRETGELFFGEGSRLTVL.